The sequence of this T cell receptor beta chain was determined in a study of blood T cell repertoires in COVID-19. Whole-study context: T cells, B-cell-depleted T cells, or PBMCs provided the cDNA or gDNA that served as material.

The Seattle patients joined while their infection was active and were tracked longitudinally afterward. Original handling: Cell counts per sample came from amplifying reference gene primers. TCRdb's copy holds only in-frame clones and misses some; the assay was immunoSEQ multiplex PCR. V and J calls plus clone size are reproduced from that table; the DNA served to infer D and trimming. The sample shows under 250,000 clones, approximately 89% of them seen only once. From germline, CDR1 is SGHRS and CDR2 YFSETQ. With V trimmed by 0 bases and J by 10 bases, 6 bases remained unmatched. The CDR3 sequence is 14 residues long.

The clonotype comes from a young woman with COVID-19, enrolled during active disease. The J gene is TRBJ1-4, the V gene TRBV5-1, with TRBD1 matching 7 bases. The sequenced sample was peripheral blood. As DNA, the CDR3 is TGCGCCAGCAGCTTGGGGCAGGGGGTCGGAAAACTGTTTTTT. Amino acid sequence: CASSLGQGVGKLFF.